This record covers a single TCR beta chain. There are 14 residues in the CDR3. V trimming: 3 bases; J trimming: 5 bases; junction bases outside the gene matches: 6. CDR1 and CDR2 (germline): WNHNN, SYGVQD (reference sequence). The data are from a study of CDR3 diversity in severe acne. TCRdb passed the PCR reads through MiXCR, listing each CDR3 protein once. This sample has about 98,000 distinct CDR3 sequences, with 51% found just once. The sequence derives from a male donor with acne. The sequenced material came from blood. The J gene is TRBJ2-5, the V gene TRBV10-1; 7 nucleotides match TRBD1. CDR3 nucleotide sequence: TGCGCCAGCAGTGACGACAGGGCGGGTGAGACCCAGTACTTC. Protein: CASSDDRAGETQYF.